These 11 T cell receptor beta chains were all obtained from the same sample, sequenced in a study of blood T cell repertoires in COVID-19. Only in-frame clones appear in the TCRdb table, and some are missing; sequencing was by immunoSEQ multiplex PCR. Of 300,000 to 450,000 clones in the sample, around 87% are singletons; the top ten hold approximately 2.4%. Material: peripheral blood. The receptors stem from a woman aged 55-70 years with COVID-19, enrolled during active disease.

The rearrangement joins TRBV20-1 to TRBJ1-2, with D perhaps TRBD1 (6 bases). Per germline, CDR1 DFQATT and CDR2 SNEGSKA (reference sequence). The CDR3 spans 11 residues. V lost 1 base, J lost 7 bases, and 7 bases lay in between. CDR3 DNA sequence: TGCAGTGCTAGAGGACAGGTTGGCTACACCTTC. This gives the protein CSARGQVGYTF.

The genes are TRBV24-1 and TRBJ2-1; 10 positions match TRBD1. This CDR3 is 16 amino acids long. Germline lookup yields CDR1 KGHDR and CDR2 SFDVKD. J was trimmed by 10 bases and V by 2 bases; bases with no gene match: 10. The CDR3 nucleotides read TGTGCCACCAGTGATTCCGGGACAGGGGTCGTCAGGGAGCAGTTCTTC. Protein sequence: CATSDSGTGVVREQFF.

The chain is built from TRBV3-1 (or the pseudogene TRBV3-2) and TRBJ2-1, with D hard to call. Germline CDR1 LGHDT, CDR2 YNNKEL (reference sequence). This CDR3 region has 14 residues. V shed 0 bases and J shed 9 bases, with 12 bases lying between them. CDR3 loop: CASSQDSESGEQFF. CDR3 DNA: TGTGCCAGCAGCCAAGACTCGGAGAGTGGTGAGCAGTTCTTC.

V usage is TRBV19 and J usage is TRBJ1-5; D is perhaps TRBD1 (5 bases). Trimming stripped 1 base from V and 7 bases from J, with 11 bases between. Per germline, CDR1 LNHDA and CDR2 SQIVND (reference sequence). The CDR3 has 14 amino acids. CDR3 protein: CASSIAAGRQPQHF. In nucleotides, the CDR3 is TGTGCCAGTAGTATAGCGGCAGGGCGGCAGCCCCAGCATTTT.

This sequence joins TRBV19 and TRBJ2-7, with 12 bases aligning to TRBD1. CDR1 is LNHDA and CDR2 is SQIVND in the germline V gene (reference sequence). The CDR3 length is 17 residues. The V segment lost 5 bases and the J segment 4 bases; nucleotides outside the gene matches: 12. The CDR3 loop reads CASSVAGTGGWAYEQYF. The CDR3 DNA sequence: TGTGCCAGTAGTGTAGCCGGGACAGGGGGCTGGGCGTACGAGCAGTACTTC.

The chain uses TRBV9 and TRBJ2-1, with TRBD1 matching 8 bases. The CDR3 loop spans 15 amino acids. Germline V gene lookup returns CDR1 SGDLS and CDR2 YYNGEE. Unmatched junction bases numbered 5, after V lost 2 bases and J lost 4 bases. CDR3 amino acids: CASSVGTGTYNEQFF. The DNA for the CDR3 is TGTGCCAGCAGCGTCGGGACAGGAACTTACAATGAGCAGTTCTTC.

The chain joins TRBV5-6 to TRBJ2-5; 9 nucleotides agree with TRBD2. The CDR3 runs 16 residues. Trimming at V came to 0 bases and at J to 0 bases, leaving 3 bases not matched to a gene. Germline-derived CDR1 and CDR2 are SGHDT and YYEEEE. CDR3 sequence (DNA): TGTGCCAGCAGCTTGGATACTAGCGGGTACCAAGAGACCCAGTACTTC. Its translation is CASSLDTSGYQETQYF.

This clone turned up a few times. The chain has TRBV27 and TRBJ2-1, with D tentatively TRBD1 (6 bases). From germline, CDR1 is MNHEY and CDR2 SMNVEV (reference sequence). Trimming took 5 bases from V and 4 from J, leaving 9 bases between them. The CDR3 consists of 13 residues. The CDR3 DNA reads TGTGCCAGCAGTCTCGGACAGTACAATGAGCAGTTCTTC. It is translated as CASSLGQYNEQFF.

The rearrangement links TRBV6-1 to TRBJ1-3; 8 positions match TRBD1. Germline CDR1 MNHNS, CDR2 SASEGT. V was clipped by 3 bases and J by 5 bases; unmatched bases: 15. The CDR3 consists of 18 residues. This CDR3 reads CASSETPINGQGRNTIYF. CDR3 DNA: TGTGCCAGCAGTGAGACTCCAATAAATGGACAGGGAAGAAACACCATATATTTT.

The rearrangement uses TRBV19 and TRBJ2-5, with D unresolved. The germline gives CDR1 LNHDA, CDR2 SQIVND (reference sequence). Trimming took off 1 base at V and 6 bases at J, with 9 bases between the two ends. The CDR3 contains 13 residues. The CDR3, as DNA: TGTGCCAGTAGTATAGTTGAGCATCAGACCCAGTACTTC. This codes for CASSIVEHQTQYF.

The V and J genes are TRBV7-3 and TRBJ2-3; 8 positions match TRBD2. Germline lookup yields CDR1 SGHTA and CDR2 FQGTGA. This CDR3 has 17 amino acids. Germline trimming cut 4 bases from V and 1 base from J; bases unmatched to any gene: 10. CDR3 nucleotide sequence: TGTGCCAGCAGCTCGAGGTCCAGCGGGGGACGCACAGATACGCAGTATTTT. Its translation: CASSSRSSGGRTDTQYF.